This TCR beta chain was sequenced in a study of tumor and adjacent non-tumor tissue in lung cancer. Whole-study context: Some 4.2 million productive TCRbeta reads were obtained per sample on average. Broader study findings: TCR diversity was significantly greater in tumor than normal lung tissue. Tumor repertoires had a smaller top 100 clone share than normal lung.

The template was RNA from unsorted bulk tissue. Chemotherapy-naive patients with new lung cancer underwent thoracic surgery in China, August–late 2014. In germline, CDR1 is MGHRA, CDR2 YSYEKL. The CDR3 totals 15 residues. Worth noting for this clonotype: Its antigen remains unidentified. One junction end does not reproduce the germline sequence, and a read error may be involved.

A modified ARM-PCR protocol with three rounds of nested PCR amplified TCRbeta. TCRdb used MiXCR to reprocess the multiplex PCR reads, holding one entry per CDR3 protein. The sample lists about 85,000 distinct CDR3 sequences, around three fifths occurring once. This chain connects TRBV4-1 to TRBJ2-1; TRBD2 matches 10 bases. The TCR originated in a man aged 65-85 years with non-small cell lung cancer. Source material: lung tumor tissue. The CDR3 DNA sequence: TGCGCCAGTAGCCTAGCGGGAGCTGCCTACGATGAGCAATTCTTC. It encodes CASSLAGAAYDEQFF.